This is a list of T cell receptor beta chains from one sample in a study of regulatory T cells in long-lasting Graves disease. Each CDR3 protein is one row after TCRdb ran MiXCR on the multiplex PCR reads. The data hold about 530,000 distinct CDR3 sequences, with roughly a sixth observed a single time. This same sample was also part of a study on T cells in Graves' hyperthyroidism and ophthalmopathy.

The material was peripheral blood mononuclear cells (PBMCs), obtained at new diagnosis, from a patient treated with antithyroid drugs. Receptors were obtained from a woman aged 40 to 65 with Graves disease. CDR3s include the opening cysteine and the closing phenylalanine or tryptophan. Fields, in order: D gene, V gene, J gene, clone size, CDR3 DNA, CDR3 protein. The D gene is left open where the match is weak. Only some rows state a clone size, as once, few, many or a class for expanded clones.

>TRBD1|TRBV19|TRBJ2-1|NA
TGTGCCAGTAGTGTCACCGGGACAGCGACTGAGCAGTTCTTC
CASSVTGTATEQFF
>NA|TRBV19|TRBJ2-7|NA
TGTGCCAGTAGACAGCGAGGAAGGAGCTCCTACGAGCAGTACTTC
CASRQRGRSSYEQYF
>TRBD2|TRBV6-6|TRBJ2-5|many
TGTGCCAGCAGTTACTCGCTAGCGGGGGGGCCTCGGGCAGAGACCCAGTACTTC
CASSYSLAGGPRAETQYF
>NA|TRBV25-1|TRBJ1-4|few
TGTGCCAGCGGGGGGACAAACGACATTGACGGAAAACTGTTTTTT
CASGGTNDIDGKLFF
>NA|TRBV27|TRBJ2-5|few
TGTGCCACCCGGGCCATATCATCAGAGACCCAGTACTTC
CATRAISSETQYF
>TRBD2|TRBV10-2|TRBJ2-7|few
TGCGCCACCGGGACTAGCGGGGGGGCCGGTGAGCAGTACTTC
CATGTSGGAGEQYF
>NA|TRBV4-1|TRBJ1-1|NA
TGCGCCAGCAGACCCCGGACGGGGAACACTGAAGCTTTCTTT
CASRPRTGNTEAFF
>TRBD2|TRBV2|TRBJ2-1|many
TGTGCCAGCATCCTAACGCCCGGGCGGGGGATCGGCGAGCAGTTCTTC
CASILTPGRGIGEQFF
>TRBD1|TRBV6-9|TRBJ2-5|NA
TGTGCCAGCAGTTACCGTCCCGGGACAGGGATTGGGGAGACCCAGTACTTC
CASSYRPGTGIGETQYF
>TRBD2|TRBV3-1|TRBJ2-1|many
TGTGCCAGCAGCTTAACTAGCGGGGGGGCTGGAAATGAGCAGTTCTTC
CASSLTSGGAGNEQFF
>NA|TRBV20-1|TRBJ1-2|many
TGCAGTGCTAGACAATCCGGGACCAACTATGGCTACACCTTC
CSARQSGTNYGYTF
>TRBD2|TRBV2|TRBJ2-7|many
TGTGCCGGAACCCGACGGGGGGACGACGAGCAGTACTTC
CAGTRRGDDEQYF
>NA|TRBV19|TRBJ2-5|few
TGTGCCAGCAGGGGAGTTTCGACCCAGTACTTC
CASRGVSTQYF
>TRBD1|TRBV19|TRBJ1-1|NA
TGTGCCAGTACCCCAAGCGGACAGGGGGGCACTGAAGCTTTCTTT
CASTPSGQGGTEAFF
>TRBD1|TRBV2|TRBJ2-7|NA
TGTGCCAACCGACTCGACAGGGCAGGTGGGGCCTACGAGCAGTACTTC
CANRLDRAGGAYEQYF
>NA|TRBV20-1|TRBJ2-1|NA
TGCAGTGCTCCGAGAGGGCCAAATGAGCAGTTCTTC
CSAPRGPNEQFF
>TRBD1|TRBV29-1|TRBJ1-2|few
TGCAGCGTCGAACTATGGGGACAGGGGTCTGGCTACACCTTC
CSVELWGQGSGYTF
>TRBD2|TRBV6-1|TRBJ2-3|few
TGTGCGGAAGGGGAGCGGGGGGACGACACGGCAGATACGCAGTATTTT
CAEGERGDDTADTQYF
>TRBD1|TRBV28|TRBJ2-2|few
TGTGCCAGCAGACAGACAGGGGCCGGGGAGCTGTTTTTT
CASRQTGAGELFF
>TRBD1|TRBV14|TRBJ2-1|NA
TGTGCCAGCAGCCAAGGAAGTAGAGCGGGACAGGGGGCTGGCTCCTACAATGAGCAGTTCTTC
CASSQGSRAGQGAGSYNEQFF
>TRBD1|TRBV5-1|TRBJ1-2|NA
TGCGCCAGCACCACAGGGACAGCTAACTATGGCTACACCTTC
CASTTGTANYGYTF
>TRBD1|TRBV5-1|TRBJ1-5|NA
TGCGCCAGCAGCTTACAGGGGGGAATCAATCAGCCCCAGCATTTT
CASSLQGGINQPQHF
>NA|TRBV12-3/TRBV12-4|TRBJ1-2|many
TGTGCCAGCAGCCCGACAGGTACTAGTCCCTATGGCTACACCTTC
CASSPTGTSPYGYTF
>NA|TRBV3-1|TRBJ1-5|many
TGTGCCAGCAGCCCCGACCCGGATCAGCCCCAGCATTTT
CASSPDPDQPQHF
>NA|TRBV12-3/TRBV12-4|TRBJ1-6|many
TGTGCCAGCAGTTTTGATAATTCACCCCTCCACTTT
CASSFDNSPLHF
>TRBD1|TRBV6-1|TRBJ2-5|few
TGTACCAGCAGGGGGGACAGGGTGGAGACCCAGTACTTC
CTSRGDRVETQYF
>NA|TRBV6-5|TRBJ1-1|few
TGTGCCAGCAGTTACTTTTCCCGTATGAACACTGAAGCTTTCTTT
CASSYFSRMNTEAFF
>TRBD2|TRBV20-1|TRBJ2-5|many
TGCAGTGCTAATCCAAGGACTAGCGGTCCCGTCCAAGAGACCCAGTACTTC
CSANPRTSGPVQETQYF
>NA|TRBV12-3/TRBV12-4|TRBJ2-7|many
TGTGCCAGCAGTCCGGAGACCTACGAGCAGTACTTC
CASSPETYEQYF
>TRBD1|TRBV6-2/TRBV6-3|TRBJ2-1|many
TGTGCCAGCACCCGAGGACAGGGCGGAATCTACAATGAGCAGTTCTTC
CASTRGQGGIYNEQFF
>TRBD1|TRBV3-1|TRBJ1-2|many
TGTGCCAGCAGCCAAGAAAGACAGGGGCGTAACTATGGCTACACCTTC
CASSQERQGRNYGYTF